Presented here are 18 T cell receptor beta chains from one specimen sequenced in a study of cytomegalovirus exposure and HLA in healthy donors. The PCR was carried out with 60 Vbeta primers and 13 Jbeta primers. Libraries were prepared by immunoSEQ multiplex PCR; TCRdb keeps only in-frame clonotypes and omits some of them. The repertoire holds approximately 240,000 clones, with approximately 80% as singletons. The sequencing sample was made of PBMCs. All receptors derive from a woman aged 40 to 50 in good health and CMV-seronegative.

The chain links TRBV2 to TRBJ2-7, with D hard to call. CDR1 is SNHLY, CDR2 FYNNEI, per germline. The CDR3 extends over 15 amino acids. V dropped 4 bases and J dropped 0 bases, with 13 bases sitting between them. The CDR3 spells CASSALPDSSYEQYF. The CDR3 DNA follows: TGTGCCAGCAGTGCCCTGCCCGATAGCTCCTACGAGCAGTACTTC.

V usage is TRBV9 and J usage is TRBJ1-3, with D possibly TRBD1 on 6 matching bases. The V end lost 5 bases, the J end lost 6 bases, and 15 bases lay between the germline ends. The germline V gene has CDR1 SGDLS and CDR2 YYNGEE. This CDR3 comprises 14 residues. This CDR3 reads CASSETGSENTIYF. In DNA form, the CDR3 reads TGTGCCAGCAGTGAAACAGGGTCGGAAAACACCATATATTTT. Complete variable domain (other parts from reference TRBV9 and TRBJ1-3): DSGVTQTPKHLITATGQRVTLRCSPRSGDLSVYWYQQSLDQGLQFLIQYYNGEERAKGNILERFSAQQFPDLHSELNLSSLELGDSALYFCASSETGSENTIYFGEGSWLTVV.

Regarding this clone: Its ends do not fully match the called genes, so a read error is possible. This sequence joins TRBV7-2 and TRBJ1-4; a weak D match, TRBD1 (5 bases). The CDR3 is 16 residues long. From germline, CDR1 is SGHTA and CDR2 FQGNSA. In DNA form, the CDR3 reads TGTGCCAGCAGCCTAGCTCACAGGCGGACTAATGAAAAACTGTTTTTT. It specifies CASSLAHRRTNEKLFF.

This clone was found once. The J gene is TRBJ2-5, the V gene TRBV9; the match to TRBD1 covers 7 bases. The J call may be mistaken, given a closer DNA end match to TRBJ2-7. This CDR3 has 15 residues. Germline CDR1 reads SGDLS; CDR2 reads YYNGEE. DNA for the CDR3: TGTGCCAGCAGCGTCGGGGACAGTAGGCCCTACGAGCAGTACTTC. Protein: CASSVGDSRPYEQYF.

The genes are TRBV27 and TRBJ2-2; 10 bases map to TRBD1. Germline loops: CDR1 MNHEY, CDR2 SMNVEV (reference sequence). J lost 3 bases, V lost 5 bases, and 6 bases had no gene match. The CDR3 extends over 16 amino acids. CDR3: CASSLRTGGYTGELFF. The CDR3 DNA follows: TGTGCCAGCAGTCTTCGGACAGGGGGATACACCGGGGAGCTGTTTTTT.

The CDR3 loop reads CSVGQGSSYEQYF. The CDR3 DNA reads TGCAGCGTTGGACAGGGGAGCTCCTACGAGCAGTACTTC. This rearrangement joins TRBV29-1 to TRBJ2-7; TRBD1 matches at 8 bases. The CDR3 has 13 amino acids. Trimming cost V 4 bases and J 0 bases; bases outside gene matches: 2. Germline V gives CDR1 SQVTM, CDR2 ANQGSEA.

This clone has more than one count but fewer than ten. The chain recombines TRBV6-5 with TRBJ1-1; D is possibly TRBD1 (6 bases). The germline V gene has CDR1 MNHEY and CDR2 SVGAGI. Trimming took off 2 bases at V and 2 bases at J, with 9 bases between the two ends. The CDR3 length is 14 residues. CDR3 residues: CASSYLQGNTEAFF. The CDR3 bases are TGTGCCAGCAGTTACCTACAGGGTAACACTGAAGCTTTCTTT.

The J gene is TRBJ2-5, the V gene TRBV5-1, with TRBD2 identical over 11 bases. V dropped 0 bases and J dropped 0; count of bases not matched to a gene: 4. The CDR3 sequence is 17 residues long. Looked up from germline, CDR1 is SGHRS and CDR2 is YFSETQ. The chain's CDR3 is CASSLATSGGYQETQYF. The CDR3 DNA sequence: TGCGCCAGCAGCTTGGCCACTAGCGGGGGATACCAAGAGACCCAGTACTTC.

This clone was counted a single time. The V gene is TRBV7-2, the J gene TRBJ2-5, with 7 bases lining up with TRBD1. The CDR3 sequence is 14 residues long. Germline V lookup: CDR1 SGHTA, CDR2 FQGNSA. The J segment lost 2 bases and the V segment lost 6 bases, leaving 6 bases of the junction unmatched. The CDR3 reads CASRRDSNQETQYF. The CDR3 DNA sequence: TGTGCCAGCAGACGGGACAGCAATCAAGAGACCCAGTACTTC.

The CDR3 DNA is TGTGCCAGCAGTCCCGGGACAGAGAACACTGAAGCTTTCTTT. This translates into CASSPGTENTEAFF. The chain employs TRBV6-5 and TRBJ1-1, with 7 bases matching TRBD1. The CDR3 is 14 residues long. Germline lookup yields CDR1 MNHEY and CDR2 SVGAGI. V was pared by 5 bases and J by 1 base, with 4 bases of the junction left unmatched.

The chain is built from TRBV30 and TRBJ1-4; 9 bases are a match to TRBD1. This CDR3 contains 15 residues. Germline lookup yields CDR1 GTSNPN and CDR2 SVGIG (reference sequence). Germline trimming cut 4 bases from V and 8 bases from J; bases unmatched to any gene: 11. In DNA form, the CDR3 reads TGTGCCTGGACGCGGGGGACAGGGCTAGGGGAAAAACTGTTTTTT. Encoded protein: CAWTRGTGLGEKLFF.

This clone was counted a few times. The chain has TRBV4-3 and TRBJ2-7; 7 nucleotides match TRBD2. The V and J ends lost 0 bases and 0 bases, in that order; junction bases with no gene match: 5. The CDR3 length is 16 residues. Germline lookup yields CDR1 LGHNA and CDR2 YSLEER. This CDR3 is CASSQDRRGTSYEQYF. CDR3 bases: TGCGCCAGCAGCCAAGACAGGCGGGGGACCTCCTACGAGCAGTACTTC.

In this sample, this clone turned up a few times. The CDR3, as DNA: TGTGCCAGCAGTTTATCAAGGACCGGGGGCACTGAAGCTTTCTTT. Its protein is CASSLSRTGGTEAFF. The chain combines TRBV27 with TRBJ1-1; D is possibly TRBD1 (5 bases). The germline V gene encodes CDR1 MNHEY and CDR2 SMNVEV (reference sequence). The CDR3 contains 15 residues. Between the trimmed V and J ends, which lost 0 bases and 4 bases, there was a span of 12 bases.

Here the CDR3 DNA reads TGTGCCAGCAGTGTAGGCGGTAGAGAGACCCAGTACTTC. It yields the protein CASSVGGRETQYF. The chain uses TRBV6-1 and TRBJ2-5, with D unresolved. The CDR3 contains 13 residues. The germline V gene has CDR1 MNHNS and CDR2 SASEGT. Trimming removed 4 bases from V and 4 bases from J, with 10 bases in between.

This clone was seen only a few times. V and J are TRBV28 and TRBJ1-4, with TRBD1 matching 7 bases. CDR1 MDHEN and CDR2 SYDVKM come from the germline V gene. Trimming at V came to 6 bases and at J to 4 bases, leaving 8 bases not matched to a gene. The CDR3 has 15 residues. CDR3 bases: TGTGCCAGCAGCCCACTGACAGGGAATAATGAAAAACTGTTTTTT. This sequence encodes CASSPLTGNNEKLFF.

The V and J genes are TRBV7-6 and TRBJ2-2; no firm D call. Trimming pared 2 bases from V and 7 bases from J, leaving 11 bases between. Germline CDR1 and CDR2: SGHVS and FNYEAQ. This CDR3 spans 14 amino acids. The CDR3 DNA reads as TGTGCCAGCAGCTTAACCAGCGCGCACGGGGAGCTGTTTTTT. Its protein product is CASSLTSAHGELFF.

The genes are TRBV5-5 and TRBJ1-6, with TRBD1 as a possible D gene (6 bases). Germline assignment: CDR1 SGHKS and CDR2 YYEKEE (reference sequence). The CDR3 runs to 15 residues. V lost 2 bases and J lost 6, with 12 bases in between. CDR3 coding DNA: TGTGCCAGCAGCTTAGGGGACATACCTAATTCACCCCTCCACTTT. This codes for CASSLGDIPNSPLHF.

The genes are TRBV5-5 and TRBJ2-5, with TRBD1 identical over 7 bases. Germline loops: CDR1 SGHKS, CDR2 YYEKEE (reference sequence). The trim removed 3 bases at V and 0 bases at J, leaving 2 bases unmatched. There are 14 residues in the CDR3. The CDR3 DNA is TGTGCCAGCAGCTGGGGACAGAACCAAGAGACCCAGTACTTC. Amino acids: CASSWGQNQETQYF.